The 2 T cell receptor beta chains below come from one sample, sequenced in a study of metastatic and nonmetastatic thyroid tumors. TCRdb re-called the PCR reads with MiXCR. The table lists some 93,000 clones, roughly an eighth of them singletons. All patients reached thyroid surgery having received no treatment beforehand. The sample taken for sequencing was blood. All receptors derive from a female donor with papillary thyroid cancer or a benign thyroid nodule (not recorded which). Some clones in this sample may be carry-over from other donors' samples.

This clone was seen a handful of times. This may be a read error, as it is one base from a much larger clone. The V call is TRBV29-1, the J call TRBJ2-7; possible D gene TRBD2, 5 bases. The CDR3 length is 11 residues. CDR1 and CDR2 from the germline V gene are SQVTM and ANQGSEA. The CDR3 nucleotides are TGCAGCGCTACTAGGGTCCACGAGAAGTACTTC. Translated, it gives CSATRVHEKYF.

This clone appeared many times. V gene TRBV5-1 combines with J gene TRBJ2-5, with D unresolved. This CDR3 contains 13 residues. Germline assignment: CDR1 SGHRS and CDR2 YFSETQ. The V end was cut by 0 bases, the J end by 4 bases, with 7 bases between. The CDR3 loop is CASSLGVGETQYF. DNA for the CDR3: TGCGCCAGCAGCTTGGGGGTCGGAGAGACCCAGTACTTC.